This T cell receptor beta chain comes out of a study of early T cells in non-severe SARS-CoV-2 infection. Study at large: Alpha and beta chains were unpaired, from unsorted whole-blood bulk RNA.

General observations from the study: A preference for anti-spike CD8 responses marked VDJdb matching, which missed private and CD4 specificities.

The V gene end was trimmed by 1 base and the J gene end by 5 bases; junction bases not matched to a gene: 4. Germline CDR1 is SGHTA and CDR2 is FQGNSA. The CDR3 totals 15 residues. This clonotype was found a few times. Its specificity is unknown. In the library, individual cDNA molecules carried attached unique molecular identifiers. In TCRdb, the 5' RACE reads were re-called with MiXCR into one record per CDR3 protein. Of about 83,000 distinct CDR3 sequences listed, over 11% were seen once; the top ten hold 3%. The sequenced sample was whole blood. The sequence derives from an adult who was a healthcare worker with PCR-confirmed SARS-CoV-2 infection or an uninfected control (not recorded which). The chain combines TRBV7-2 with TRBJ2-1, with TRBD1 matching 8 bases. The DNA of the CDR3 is TGTGCCAGCAGCTTAGTTCCCAGGGGGCACAATGAGCAGTTCTTC. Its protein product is CASSLVPRGHNEQFF.